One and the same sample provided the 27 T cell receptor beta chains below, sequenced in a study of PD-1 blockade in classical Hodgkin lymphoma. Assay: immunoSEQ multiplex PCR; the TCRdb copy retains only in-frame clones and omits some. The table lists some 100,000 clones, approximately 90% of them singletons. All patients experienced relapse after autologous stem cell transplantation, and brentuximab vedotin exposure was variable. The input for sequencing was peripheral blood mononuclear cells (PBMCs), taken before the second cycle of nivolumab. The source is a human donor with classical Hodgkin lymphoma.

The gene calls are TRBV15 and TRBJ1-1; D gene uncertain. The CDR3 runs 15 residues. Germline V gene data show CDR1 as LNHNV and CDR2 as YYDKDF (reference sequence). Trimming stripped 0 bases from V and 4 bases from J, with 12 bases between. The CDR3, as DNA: TGTGCCACCAGCAGAGATAAGGGTCTAGGCACTGAAGCTTTCTTT. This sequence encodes CATSRDKGLGTEAFF.

The CDR3 reads CASSPLGVPEAFF. CDR3 DNA: TGTGCCAGCTCACCCCTGGGGGTACCTGAAGCTTTCTTT. The rearrangement links TRBV18 to TRBJ1-1; a weak D match, TRBD1 (5 bases). Trimming pared 3 bases from V and 6 bases from J, leaving 11 bases between. This CDR3 is 13 amino acids long. The V gene's germline CDR1 is KGHSH and CDR2 LQKENI.

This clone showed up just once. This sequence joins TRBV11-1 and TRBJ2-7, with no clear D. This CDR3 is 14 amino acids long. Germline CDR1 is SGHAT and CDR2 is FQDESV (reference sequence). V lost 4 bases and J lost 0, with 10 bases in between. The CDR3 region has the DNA TGTGCCAGCAGCTCGGACCTTTTCTCCTACGAGCAGTACTTC. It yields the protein CASSSDLFSYEQYF.

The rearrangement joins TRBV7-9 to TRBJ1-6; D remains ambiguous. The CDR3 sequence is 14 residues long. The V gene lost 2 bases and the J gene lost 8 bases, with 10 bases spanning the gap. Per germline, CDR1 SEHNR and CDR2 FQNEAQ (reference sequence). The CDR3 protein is CASSLIGEDSPLHF. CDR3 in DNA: TGTGCCAGCAGCTTAATAGGCGAGGATTCACCCCTCCACTTT.

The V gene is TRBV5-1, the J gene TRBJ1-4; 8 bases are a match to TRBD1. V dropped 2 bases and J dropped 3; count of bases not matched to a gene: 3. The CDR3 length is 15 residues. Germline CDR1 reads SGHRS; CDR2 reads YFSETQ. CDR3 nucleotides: TGCGCCAGCAGCTTATTACAGGGGGCTAATGAAAAACTGTTTTTT. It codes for CASSLLQGANEKLFF.

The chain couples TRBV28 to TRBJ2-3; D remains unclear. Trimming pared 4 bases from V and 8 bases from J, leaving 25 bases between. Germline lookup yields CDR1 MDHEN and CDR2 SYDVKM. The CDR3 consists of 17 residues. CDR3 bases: TGTGCCAGCAGTTCCCAAGTGGGCCGGCTTCCGTGGGCTACGCAGTATTTT. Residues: CASSSQVGRLPWATQYF.

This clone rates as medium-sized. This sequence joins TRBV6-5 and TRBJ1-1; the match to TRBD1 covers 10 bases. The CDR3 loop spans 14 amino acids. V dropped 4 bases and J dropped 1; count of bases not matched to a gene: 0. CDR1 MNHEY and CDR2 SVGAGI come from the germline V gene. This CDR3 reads CASSWTGGNTEAFF. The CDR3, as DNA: TGTGCCAGCAGTTGGACAGGGGGGAACACTGAAGCTTTCTTT.

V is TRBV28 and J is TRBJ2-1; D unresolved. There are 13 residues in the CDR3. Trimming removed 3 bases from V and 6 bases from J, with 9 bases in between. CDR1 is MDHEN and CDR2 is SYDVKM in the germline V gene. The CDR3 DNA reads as TGTGCCAGCAGTTTTGCAGTTGGCAATGAGCAGTTCTTC. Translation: CASSFAVGNEQFF.

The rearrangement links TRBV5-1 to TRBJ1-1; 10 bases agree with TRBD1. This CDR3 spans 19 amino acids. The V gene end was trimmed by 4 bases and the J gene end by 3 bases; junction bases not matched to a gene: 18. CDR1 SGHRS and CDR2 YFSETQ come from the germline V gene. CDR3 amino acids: CASSPGVDRGRVRDTEAFF. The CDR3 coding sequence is TGCGCCAGCAGCCCTGGGGTTGACAGGGGGCGGGTTAGGGACACTGAAGCTTTCTTT. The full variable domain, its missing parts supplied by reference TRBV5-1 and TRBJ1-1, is KAGVTQTPRYLIKTRGQQVTLSCSPISGHRSVSWYQQTPGQGLQFLFEYFSETQRNKGNFPGRFSGRQFSNSRSEMNVSTLELGDSALYLCASSPGVDRGRVRDTEAFFGQGTRLTVV.

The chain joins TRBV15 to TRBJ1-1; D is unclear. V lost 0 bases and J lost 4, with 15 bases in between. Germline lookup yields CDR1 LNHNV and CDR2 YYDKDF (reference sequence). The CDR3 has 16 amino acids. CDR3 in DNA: TGTGCCACCAGCAGAGATCAGACGTTTAGGGCCACTGAAGCTTTCTTT. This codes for CATSRDQTFRATEAFF.

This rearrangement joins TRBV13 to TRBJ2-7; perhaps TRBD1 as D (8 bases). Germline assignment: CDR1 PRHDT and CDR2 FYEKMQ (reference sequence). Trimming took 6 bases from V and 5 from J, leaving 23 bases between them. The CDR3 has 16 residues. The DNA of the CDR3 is TGTGCCAGCAGACCAAGCGGGGACAGGCGATTTAACGAGCAGTACTTC. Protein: CASRPSGDRRFNEQYF.

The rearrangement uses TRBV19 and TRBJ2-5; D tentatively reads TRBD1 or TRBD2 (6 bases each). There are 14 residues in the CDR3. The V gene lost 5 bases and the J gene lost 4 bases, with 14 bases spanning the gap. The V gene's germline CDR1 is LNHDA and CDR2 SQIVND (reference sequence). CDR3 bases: TGTGCCAGTAGTCCCAGGGGAGGATCAGAGACCCAGTACTTC. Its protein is CASSPRGGSETQYF.

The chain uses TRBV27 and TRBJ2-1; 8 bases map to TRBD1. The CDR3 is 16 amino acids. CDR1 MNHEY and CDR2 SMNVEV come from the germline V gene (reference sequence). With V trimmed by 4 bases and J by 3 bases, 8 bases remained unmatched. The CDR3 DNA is TGTGCCAGCAGTTCACTCGGACAGGGCGACTACAATGAGCAGTTCTTC. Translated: CASSSLGQGDYNEQFF.

The CDR3 loop is CASSPRDTYGYTF. DNA of the CDR3: TGTGCCAGCAGTCCTAGAGATACCTATGGCTACACCTTC. This sequence joins TRBV27 and TRBJ1-2; no firm D call. V was clipped by 5 bases and J by 4 bases, with 11 bases between them. Germline CDR1 is MNHEY and CDR2 is SMNVEV (reference sequence). There are 13 residues in the CDR3.

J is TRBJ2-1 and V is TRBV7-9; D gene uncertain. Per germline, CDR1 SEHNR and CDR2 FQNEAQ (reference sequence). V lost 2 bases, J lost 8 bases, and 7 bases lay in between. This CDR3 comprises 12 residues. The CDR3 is CASSLRQDEQFF. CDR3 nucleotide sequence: TGTGCCAGCAGCTTAAGGCAGGATGAGCAGTTCTTC.

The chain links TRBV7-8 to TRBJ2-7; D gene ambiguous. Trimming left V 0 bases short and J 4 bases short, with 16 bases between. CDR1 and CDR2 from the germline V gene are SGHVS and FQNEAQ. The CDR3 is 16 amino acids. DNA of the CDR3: TGTGCCAGCAGCTTAGCCCCCTCTACGGACGGGTACGAGCAGTACTTC. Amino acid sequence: CASSLAPSTDGYEQYF.

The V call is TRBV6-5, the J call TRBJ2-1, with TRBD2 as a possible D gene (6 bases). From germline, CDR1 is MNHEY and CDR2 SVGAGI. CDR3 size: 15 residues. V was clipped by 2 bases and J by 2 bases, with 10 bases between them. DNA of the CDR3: TGTGCCAGCAGTTACCACGGGGGTACCTACAATGAGCAGTTCTTC. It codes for CASSYHGGTYNEQFF.

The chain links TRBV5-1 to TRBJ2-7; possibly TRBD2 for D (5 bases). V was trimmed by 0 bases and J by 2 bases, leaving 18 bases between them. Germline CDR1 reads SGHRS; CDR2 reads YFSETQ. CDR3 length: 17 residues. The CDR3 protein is CASSLASGIPSPYEQYF. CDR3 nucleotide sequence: TGCGCCAGCAGCTTGGCGTCGGGAATACCGTCCCCCTACGAGCAGTACTTC.

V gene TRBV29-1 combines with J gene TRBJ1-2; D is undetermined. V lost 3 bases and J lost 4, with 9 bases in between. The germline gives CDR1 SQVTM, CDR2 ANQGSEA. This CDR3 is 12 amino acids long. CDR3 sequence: CSVEKGPYGYTF. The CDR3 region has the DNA TGCAGCGTTGAGAAGGGTCCCTATGGCTACACCTTC.

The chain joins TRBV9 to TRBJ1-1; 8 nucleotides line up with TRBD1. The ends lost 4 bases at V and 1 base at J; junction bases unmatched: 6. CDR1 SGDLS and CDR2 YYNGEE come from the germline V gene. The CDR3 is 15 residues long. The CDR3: CASSNRGTGNTEAFF. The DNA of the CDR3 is TGTGCCAGCAGCAACCGAGGGACAGGGAACACTGAAGCTTTCTTT.

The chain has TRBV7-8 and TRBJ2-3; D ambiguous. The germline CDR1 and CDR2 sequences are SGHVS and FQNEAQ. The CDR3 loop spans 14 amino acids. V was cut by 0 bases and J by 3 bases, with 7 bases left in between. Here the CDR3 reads CASSLAVGTDTQYF. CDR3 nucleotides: TGTGCCAGCAGCTTAGCGGTAGGGACAGATACGCAGTATTTT.

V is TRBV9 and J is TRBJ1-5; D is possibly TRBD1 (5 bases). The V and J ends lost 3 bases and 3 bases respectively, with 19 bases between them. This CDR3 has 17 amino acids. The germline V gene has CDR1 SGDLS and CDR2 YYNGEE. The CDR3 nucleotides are TGTGCCAGCAGCGCAACTGAGGGGAGTGGGAACAATCAGCCCCAGCATTTT. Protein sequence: CASSATEGSGNNQPQHF.

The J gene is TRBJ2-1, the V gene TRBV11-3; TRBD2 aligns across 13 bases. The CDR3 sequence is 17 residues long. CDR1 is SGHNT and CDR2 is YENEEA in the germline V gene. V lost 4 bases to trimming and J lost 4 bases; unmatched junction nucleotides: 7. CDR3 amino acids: CASSSRLAGGRYNEQFF. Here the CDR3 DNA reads TGTGCCAGCAGCTCGAGACTAGCGGGGGGCAGGTACAATGAGCAGTTCTTC.

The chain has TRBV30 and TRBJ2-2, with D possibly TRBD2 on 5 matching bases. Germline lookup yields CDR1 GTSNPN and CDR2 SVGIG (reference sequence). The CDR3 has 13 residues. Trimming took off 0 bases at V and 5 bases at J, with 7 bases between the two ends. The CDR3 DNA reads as TGTGCCTGGAGTGTGGGGAGAACCGGGGAGCTGTTTTTT. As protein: CAWSVGRTGELFF.

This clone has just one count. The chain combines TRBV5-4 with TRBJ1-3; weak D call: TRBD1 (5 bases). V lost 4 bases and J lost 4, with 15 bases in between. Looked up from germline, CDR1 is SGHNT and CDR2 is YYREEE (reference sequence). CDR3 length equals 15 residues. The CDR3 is CASSLEGTFGNTIYF. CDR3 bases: TGTGCCAGCAGCCTGGAAGGGACGTTCGGAAACACCATATATTTT.

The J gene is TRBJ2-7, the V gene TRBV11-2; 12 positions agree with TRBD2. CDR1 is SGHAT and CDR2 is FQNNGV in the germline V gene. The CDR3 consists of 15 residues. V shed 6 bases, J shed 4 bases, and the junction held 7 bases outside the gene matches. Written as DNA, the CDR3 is TGTGCCAGCAGATATCTAGCGGGGGGGACGTACGAGCAGTACTTC. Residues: CASRYLAGGTYEQYF. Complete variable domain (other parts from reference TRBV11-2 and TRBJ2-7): EAGVAQSPRYKIIEKRQSVAFWCNPISGHATLYWYQQILGQGPKLLIQFQNNGVVDDSQLPKDRFSAERLKGVDSTLKIQPAKLEDSAVYLCASRYLAGGTYEQYFGPGTRLTVT.

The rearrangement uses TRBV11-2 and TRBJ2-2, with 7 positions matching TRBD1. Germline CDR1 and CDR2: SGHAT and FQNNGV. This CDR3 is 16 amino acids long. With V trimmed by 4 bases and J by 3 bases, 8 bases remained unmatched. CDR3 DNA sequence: TGTGCCAGCAGCTCCCTGAGGGGGCTGGACACCGGGGAGCTGTTTTTT. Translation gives CASSSLRGLDTGELFF.